This T cell receptor beta chain was obtained from a study of blood T cell repertoires in COVID-19. Study summary: The study drew acute and convalescent COVID-19 samples from the United States, Italy and Spain. T cells, B-cell-depleted T cells, or PBMCs supplied cDNA or gDNA.

Sequencing used immunoSEQ multiplex PCR; TCRdb keeps in-frame clones, though not all of them. There are approximately 260,000 clones in the sample; 85% occur only once, and 6.6% lies in the top ten. Those who participated ranged in age from about 18 to 89 years and resided in about two dozen US areas. All exposed participants met a person with COVID-19 within 2 weeks before entering the study. The CDR3 is 13 amino acids. The germline V and J ends were trimmed by 0 bases and 5 bases, with 6 bases remaining between them. In germline, CDR1 is LGHNT, CDR2 FRNRAP. Sequenced sample: PBMCs or T cells enriched from blood (not recorded which). This clonotype was sampled from a woman aged 45-65 years who had been exposed to COVID-19. The gene calls are TRBV12-5 and TRBJ2-3; D remains unclear. The CDR3 DNA sequence: TGTGCTAGTGGTTTGGTACTTCGAGATACGCAGTATTTT. Translated, it gives CASGLVLRDTQYF.